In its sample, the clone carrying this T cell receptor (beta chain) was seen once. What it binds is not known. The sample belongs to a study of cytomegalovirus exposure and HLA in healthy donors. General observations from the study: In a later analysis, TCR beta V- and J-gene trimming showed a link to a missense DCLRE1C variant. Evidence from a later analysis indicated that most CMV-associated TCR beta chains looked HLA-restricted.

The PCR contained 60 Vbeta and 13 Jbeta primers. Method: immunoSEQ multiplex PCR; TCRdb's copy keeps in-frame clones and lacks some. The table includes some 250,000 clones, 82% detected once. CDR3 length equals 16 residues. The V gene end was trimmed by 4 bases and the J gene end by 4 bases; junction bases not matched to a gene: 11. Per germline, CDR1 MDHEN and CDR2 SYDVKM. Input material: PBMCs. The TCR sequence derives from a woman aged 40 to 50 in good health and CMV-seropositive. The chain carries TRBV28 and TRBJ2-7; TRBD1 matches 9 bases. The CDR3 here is CASSSRRTGVRYEQYF. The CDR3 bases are TGTGCCAGCAGTTCCCGCCGGACAGGGGTCAGGTACGAGCAGTACTTC.